This T cell receptor beta chain was identified during a study of neurological immune-mediated disorders. The study, taken as a whole, reports: None of the CDR3 amino acid sequences of expanded clones were shared across subjects, and this suggested private repertoires in all groups.

This CDR3 is built from 14 residues. The germline CDR1 and CDR2 sequences are MNHEY and SMNVEV (reference sequence). The germline V and J ends were trimmed by 0 bases and 4 bases, with 10 bases remaining between them. Each CDR3 protein gets one entry after TCRdb re-called the 5' RACE reads with MiXCR. This table has about 44,000 distinct CDR3 sequences, roughly 21% appearing once. This clonotype has just one count. Its specificity is unknown. Noted time point: technical triplicate 3. The unsorted libraries were made from 2 million PBMCs kept at -80 C. This clonotype was sampled from a man aged 55 to 70 with HTLV-1-associated myelopathy (HAM/TSP). Sequencing was carried out using PBMCs. The gene calls are TRBV27 and TRBJ2-7, with no clear D. The chain's CDR3 is CASSLSLEGYEQYF. Here the CDR3 DNA reads TGTGCCAGCAGTTTATCCCTAGAAGGGTACGAGCAGTACTTC.